This TCR beta chain comes out of a study of blood T cell repertoires in COVID-19. Study overall: COVID-19 samples collected from the United States, Italy and Spain covered acute and convalescent phases. The cDNA or gDNA used as material had been derived from T cells, B-cell-depleted T cells, or PBMCs.

CDR3 length equals 15 residues. V lost 6 bases and J lost 9; bases outside the gene matches: 7. Germline lookup yields CDR1 SGHTA and CDR2 FQGTGA. Per the original data handling: Using reference gene primer amplification, nucleated cell counts were estimated. Only in-frame clones appear in the TCRdb table, and some are missing; sequencing was by immunoSEQ multiplex PCR. That table gives V, J and clone size, and the DNA gave D and trimming. The repertoire holds under 200,000 clones, with approximately 73% as singletons. This sequence originates from a woman aged 80 or over with acute or convalescent COVID-19. This chain connects TRBV7-3 to TRBJ2-1, with TRBD2 matching over 14 bases. The sequenced sample consisted of peripheral blood. The CDR3 sequence is CASSYGTSGRIEQFF. The CDR3 DNA reads TGTGCCAGCAGTTACGGGACTAGCGGGAGAATTGAGCAGTTCTTC.